This is a list of T cell receptor beta chains from one sample in a study of shared clonotypes between healthy human individuals. Generated by immunoSEQ multiplex PCR, the TCRdb table keeps only in-frame clones and is missing some. The sample consists of about 1.1 million clones, 75% to 85% of them appearing once. Sequenced material: memory CD4+ T cells from PBMCs. The receptors were gathered from a man aged 18 to 30 in good health. Some clones in this sample may be carry-over from other donors' samples. CDR3s include the opening cysteine and the closing phenylalanine or tryptophan. The D gene is left open where the match is weak. For some rows the clone size is stated as once, few or many, or as a class when expanded; others skip it.

j_call,v_call,d_call,clone_size,cdr3_nt,cdr3_aa
TRBJ1-5,TRBV2,.,.,TGTGCCAGCAGTGACTCCGAGAGAGGGAGGCAGCCCCAGCATTTT,CASSDSERGRQPQHF
TRBJ2-3,TRBV4-1,.,.,TGCGCCAGCAGCCAAGATTTCGGGCTTCCGGCGGGCTATTTT,CASSQDFGLPAGYF
TRBJ2-3,TRBV7-3,.,.,TGTGCCAGCAGCTTACGAGTCGGGAGTAGGACAGATACGCAGTATTTT,CASSLRVGSRTDTQYF
TRBJ2-5,TRBV6-1,TRBD1,few,TGTGCCAGCAGGGAAACAGGGGCTTCCCAAGAGACCCAGTACTTC,CASRETGASQETQYF
TRBJ1-4,TRBV5-1,.,.,TGCGCCAGCAGCCCTTCAGTAGAAGGGGCCTTGTTTTTT,CASSPSVEGALFF
TRBJ2-7,TRBV4-1,TRBD1,few,TGCGCCAGCAGCCAAACTGGACAGGGGTACGAGCAGTACTTC,CASSQTGQGYEQYF
TRBJ1-4,TRBV18,.,.,TGTGCCAGCTCACCACTGGGATTAACGACTCAAAATGAAAAACTGTTTTTT,CASSPLGLTTQNEKLFF
TRBJ2-1,TRBV29-1,.,.,TGCAGCGCCTATTACAATGAGCAGTTCTTC,CSAYYNEQFF
TRBJ1-2,TRBV28,TRBD1,.,TGTGCCAGCACTGGAGGACAGGGGGACGGCTACACCTTC,CASTGGQGDGYTF
TRBJ1-2,TRBV5-5,TRBD1,.,TGTGCCAGCAGCCCGGGACAGGGGAACTATGGCTACACCTTC,CASSPGQGNYGYTF
TRBJ2-5,TRBV30,.,.,TGTGCCTGGAGTAAAATGGGCTCACCGGGGGAGACCCAGTACTTC,CAWSKMGSPGETQYF
TRBJ2-1,TRBV4-3,.,.,TGCGCCAGCAGCCAAGATCGGCGGGGTGGTTCCTACAATGAGCAGTTCTTC,CASSQDRRGGSYNEQFF
TRBJ2-7,TRBV4-3,.,.,TGCGCCAGCAGCCAAGTCCATAATGGACCCTACGAGCAGTACTTC,CASSQVHNGPYEQYF
TRBJ2-6,TRBV5-1,.,.,TGCGCCAGCACCTATGGAATGTACTCTGGGGCCAACGTCCTGACTTTC,CASTYGMYSGANVLTF
TRBJ2-1,TRBV9,.,.,TGTGCCAGCAGCGTAGGAGCTAGCTCCTACAATGAGCAGTTCTTC,CASSVGASSYNEQFF
TRBJ2-3,TRBV7-2,.,.,TGTGCCAGCAGCTCGTACCTAAGCACAGATACGCAGTATTTT,CASSSYLSTDTQYF
TRBJ1-3,TRBV9,.,.,TGTGCCAGCAGCGTAGGGGGTCGGAACACCATATATTTT,CASSVGGRNTIYF
TRBJ1-2,TRBV30,.,.,TGTGCCTGGAACTTTTTCTATGGCTACACCTTC,CAWNFFYGYTF
TRBJ2-5,TRBV19,.,.,TGTGCCAGTCAAAGGGGCTTGGGAGAGACCCAGTACTTC,CASQRGLGETQYF
TRBJ1-2,TRBV28,TRBD1,.,TGTGCCAGCAGTTTCGGGACAGGGGTCAGAAATAACTATGGCTACACCTTC,CASSFGTGVRNNYGYTF
TRBJ1-4,TRBV19,TRBD1,once,TGTGCCAGTAGTAGTCCGGGACAGGGGTTTAATGAAAAACTGTTTTTT,CASSSPGQGFNEKLFF
TRBJ2-2,TRBV5-1,TRBD2,.,TGCGCCAGCAGCTTGGGCCAGCGGGATACCGGGGAGCTGTTTTTT,CASSLGQRDTGELFF
TRBJ2-1,TRBV11-2,.,once,TGTGCCAGCAGCTGGGGGCGTCTAAACAATGAGCAGTTCTTC,CASSWGRLNNEQFF
TRBJ2-5,TRBV5-1,.,.,TGCGCCAGCAGCTTGTTGGTCGCAGGACAGCAAGAGACCCAGTACTTC,CASSLLVAGQQETQYF
TRBJ2-3,TRBV11-1,TRBD2,.,TGTGCCAGCAGCTTAGGGACTAGCGGGAGTTGGGGCACAGATACGCAGTATTTT,CASSLGTSGSWGTDTQYF
TRBJ2-1,TRBV11-3,TRBD2,few,TGTGCCAGCAGCTTATCTAGCGGGGTCTACAATGAGCAGTTCTTC,CASSLSSGVYNEQFF
TRBJ1-1,TRBV28,.,.,TGTGCCAGCGGACCAGGGGCCCCCAACACTGAAGCTTTCTTT,CASGPGAPNTEAFF
TRBJ1-2,TRBV18,TRBD1,.,TGTGCCAGCTCAACGGAGACAGGGTCGAACTATGGCTACACCTTC,CASSTETGSNYGYTF
TRBJ2-5,TRBV29-1,TRBD1,.,TGCAGCGTTGAGGACACCAGGGGGCGGGAGACCCAGTACTTC,CSVEDTRGRETQYF
TRBJ2-2,TRBV18,.,many,TGTGCCAGCTCACTAGACCGGACAGATTACACCGGGGAGCTGTTTTTT,CASSLDRTDYTGELFF
TRBJ2-3,TRBV29-1,TRBD1,few,TGCAGCGCCGGGACAGCCACAGATACGCAGTATTTT,CSAGTATDTQYF
TRBJ2-1,TRBV2,.,.,TGTGCCAGCATGAGGCTCAATGAGCAGTTCTTC,CASMRLNEQFF
TRBJ2-3,TRBV10-3,TRBD1,once,TGTGCCATCAGTGAGTCTGGGGGACAGGCCACAGATACGCAGTATTTT,CAISESGGQATDTQYF
TRBJ1-1,TRBV30,TRBD1,few,TGTGCCTGGACAGGTAGGGGGCACACTGAAGCTTTCTTT,CAWTGRGHTEAFF
TRBJ2-3,TRBV29-1,TRBD1,.,TGCAGCGTCGACGGGACAGGGGAAAATACGCAGTATTTT,CSVDGTGENTQYF
TRBJ2-1,TRBV27,.,.,TGTGCCACCCTCGGGTGGGAGGCCAACTCCTACAATGAGCAGTTCTTC,CATLGWEANSYNEQFF
TRBJ2-2,TRBV28,TRBD2,.,TGTGCCAGCAGTTTGGGGACTAGGTGGGAGATTAACACCGGGGAGCTGTTTTTT,CASSLGTRWEINTGELFF
TRBJ2-3,TRBV5-6,TRBD1,.,TGTGCCAGCAGCTCCCTGGGGACAGAATACACAGATACGCAGTATTTT,CASSSLGTEYTDTQYF
TRBJ1-5,TRBV7-8,.,few,TGTGCCAGCAGCCCTACGGAGAAGCCCCAGCATTTT,CASSPTEKPQHF
TRBJ2-5,TRBV7-9,.,.,TGTGCCAGCAGCTTAGGGGAGATACAAGAGACCCAGTACTTC,CASSLGEIQETQYF
TRBJ2-5,TRBV18,.,.,TGTGCCAGCTCACGGTATCATGGAGGGGGGCAAGAGACCCAGTACTTC,CASSRYHGGGQETQYF
TRBJ2-7,TRBV19,TRBD2,few,TGTGCCAGTAGGCCACTAGCGGGAGTGGGCGAGCAGTACTTC,CASRPLAGVGEQYF
TRBJ2-7,TRBV4-2,.,.,TGTGCCAGCAGCCAAGGTCTGCAGAGCTCCTACGAGCAGTACTTC,CASSQGLQSSYEQYF
TRBJ2-7,TRBV7-8,.,once,TGTGCCAGCAGGGGGCAGGGTACCGAGCAGTACTTC,CASRGQGTEQYF
TRBJ1-4,TRBV27,.,many,TGTGCCAGCAGTCACCTCAGGGCTTCGAGAGGTGAAAAACTGTTTTTT,CASSHLRASRGEKLFF
TRBJ1-1,TRBV7-9,.,.,TGTGCCAGCAGCCCCAAGGTGCAGGACACTGAAGCTTTCTTT,CASSPKVQDTEAFF
TRBJ2-4,TRBV19,.,.,TGTGCCAGTAGTATAGGTGCAGGTGCAGATGCCAAAAACATTCAGTACTTC,CASSIGAGADAKNIQYF
TRBJ2-7,TRBV6-6,.,many,TGTGCCAGCAGTTACTCATCGGCTCTTATCGAGCAGTACTTC,CASSYSSALIEQYF
TRBJ2-5,TRBV5-1,.,.,TGCGCCAGTCTCCGTGACCTGGGGGAGACCCAGTACTTC,CASLRDLGETQYF
TRBJ1-3,TRBV7-9,TRBD1,.,TGTGCCAGCAGCTTGGACAGGGGACCACTCTCTGGAAACACCATATATTTT,CASSLDRGPLSGNTIYF
TRBJ2-7,TRBV11-2,.,.,TGTGCCAGCAGCCCACGTAGACAGCAAGTGTACTTC,CASSPRRQQVYF
TRBJ2-7,TRBV5-4,.,.,TGTGCCAGCAGCTCACGGACGGACTCCTACGAGCAGTACTTC,CASSSRTDSYEQYF